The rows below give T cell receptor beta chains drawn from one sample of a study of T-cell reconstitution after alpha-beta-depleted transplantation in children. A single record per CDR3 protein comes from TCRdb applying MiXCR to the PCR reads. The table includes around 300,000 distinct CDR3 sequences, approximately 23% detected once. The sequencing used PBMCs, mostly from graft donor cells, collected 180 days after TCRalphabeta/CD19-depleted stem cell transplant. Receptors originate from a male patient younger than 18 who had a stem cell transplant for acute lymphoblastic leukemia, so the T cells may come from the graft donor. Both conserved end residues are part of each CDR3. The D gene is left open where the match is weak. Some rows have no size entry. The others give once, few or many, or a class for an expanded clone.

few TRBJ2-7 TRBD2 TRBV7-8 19 CASSLSRTSGRNGAYEQYF TGTGCCAGCAGCTTGTCCCGGACTAGCGGGAGGAATGGGGCCTACGAGCAGTACTTC
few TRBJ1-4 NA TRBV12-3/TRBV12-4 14 CASSSAQRGEKLFF TGTGCCAGCAGTTCGGCTCAAAGGGGTGAAAAACTGTTTTTT
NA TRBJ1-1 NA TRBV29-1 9 CSVAPEAFF TGCAGCGTTGCCCCTGAAGCTTTCTTT
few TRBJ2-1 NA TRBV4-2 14 CASSQGLAGNEQFF TGTGCCAGCAGCCAAGGGCTAGCAGGCAATGAGCAGTTCTTC
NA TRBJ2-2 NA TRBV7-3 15 CASSLNGPRSGELFF TGTGCCAGCAGCTTAAATGGACCTAGGAGCGGGGAGCTGTTTTTT
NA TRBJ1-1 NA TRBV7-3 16 CASSLGRRAKNTEAFF TGTGCCAGCAGCTTAGGGCGGAGGGCAAAGAACACTGAAGCTTTCTTT
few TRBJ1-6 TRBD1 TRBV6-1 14 CASELDRGRSPLHF TGTGCCAGCGAATTAGACAGGGGGCGATCACCCCTCCACTTT
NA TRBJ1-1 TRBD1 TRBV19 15 CASSITTGPLTEAFF TGTGCCAGTAGTATTACGACAGGGCCGTTGACTGAAGCTTTCTTT
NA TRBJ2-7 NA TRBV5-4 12 CASSSYSGTGYF TGTGCCAGCAGCTCATACTCAGGAACCGGGTACTTC
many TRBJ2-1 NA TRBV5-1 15 CASRLVLTSINEQFF TGCGCCAGCAGACTTGTATTAACTAGCATCAATGAGCAGTTCTTC
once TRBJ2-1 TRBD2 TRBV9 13 CASSERERNEQFF TGTGCCAGCAGCGAGCGGGAGCGCAATGAGCAGTTCTTC
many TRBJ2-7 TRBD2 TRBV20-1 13 CSAGGRRGYEQYF TGCAGTGCGGGCGGGAGGAGGGGCTACGAGCAGTACTTC
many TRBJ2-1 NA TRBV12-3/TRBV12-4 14 CASSAERWDNEQFF TGTGCCAGCAGTGCGGAGAGGTGGGACAATGAGCAGTTCTTC
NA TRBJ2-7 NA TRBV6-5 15 CASSYFDSSPYEQYF TGTGCCAGCAGTTACTTCGACAGCTCCCCCTACGAGCAGTACTTC
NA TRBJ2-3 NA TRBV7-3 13 CASSLIRTDTQYF TGTGCCAGCAGCTTAATTCGAACAGATACGCAGTATTTT